Each of the 21 T cell receptor beta chains below was sequenced from the same sample in a study of T cell repertoires in cytomegalovirus infection. TCRdb analysed the reads with MiXCR anew, one entry per CDR3 protein. The sample includes roughly 730,000 distinct CDR3 sequences, roughly 36% of them seen just once. These receptors have no identified antigens. The sequences come from cultured PBMCs, collected from culture after CMV antigen stimulation. The receptor source for this set is a human donor in good health (CMV status not recorded). Some clones in this sample may be carry-over from other donors' samples.

The rearrangement links TRBV7-8 to TRBJ1-4, with D maybe TRBD1 (5 bases). The CDR3 is 16 residues long. Germline values: CDR1 SGHVS, CDR2 FQNEAQ. Trimming left V 5 bases short and J 3 bases short, with 16 bases between. CDR3 bases: TGTGCCAGCAGCCCTATCCGGGACGGGGCTAATGAAAAACTGTTTTTT. Protein sequence: CASSPIRDGANEKLFF. Based on the CDR3 plus reference TRBV7-8 and TRBJ1-4, the full variable domain is GAGVSQSPRYKVAKRGQDVALRCDPISGHVSLFWYQQALGQGPEFLTYFQNEAQLDKSGLPSDRFFAERPEGSVSTLKIQRTQQEDSAVYLCASSPIRDGANEKLFFGSGTQLSVL.

The CDR3 region has the DNA TGTGCCAGCAGTTCGAGGGAGGGGCGGAGGTACTATGGCTACACCTTC. Translating it yields CASSSREGRRYYGYTF. This rearrangement joins TRBV27 to TRBJ1-2, with D possibly being TRBD1 (5 bases). V lost 4 bases to trimming and J lost 3 bases, with 18 bases between them. The CDR3 spans 16 residues. Germline CDR1 is MNHEY and CDR2 is SMNVEV (reference sequence).

This clonotype was observed a few times. CDR3 protein: CASSLADARWRLQGEQFF. The CDR3 DNA follows: TGTGCCAGCAGCTTAGCCGACGCTAGGTGGAGGCTTCAGGGTGAGCAGTTCTTC. The chain links TRBV7-2 to TRBJ2-1, with D perhaps being TRBD1 or TRBD2 (5 bases each). This CDR3 contains 18 residues. Germline assignment: CDR1 SGHTA and CDR2 FQGNSA. V lost 0 bases and J lost 9, with 24 bases in between.

The rearrangement links TRBV12-3 or TRBV12-4 to TRBJ2-5; no clear D. This CDR3 contains 15 residues. Trimming cost V 3 bases and J 5 bases, with 16 bases left between them. The CDR3 coding sequence is TGTGCCAGCAGTTTCGTGTTAGGGTATGAGGAGACCCAGTACTTC. Its protein product is CASSFVLGYEETQYF.

The chain couples TRBV6-2 or TRBV6-3 to TRBJ1-1; D is ambiguous. Looked up from germline, CDR1 is MNHEY and CDR2 is SVGEGT. The V and J ends lost 7 bases and 4 bases respectively, with 16 bases between them. The CDR3 consists of 14 residues. CDR3 loop: CASIKTDSLTEAFF. The CDR3 nucleotides read TGTGCCAGCATCAAGACGGATTCGCTCACTGAAGCTTTCTTT.

This clonotype was recorded a few times. The chain joins TRBV4-3 to TRBJ2-4, with 13 bases that match TRBD2. The germline V gene encodes CDR1 LGHNA and CDR2 YSLEER. The CDR3 loop spans 15 amino acids. V lost 5 bases to trimming and J lost 4 bases; unmatched junction nucleotides: 2. CDR3 in amino acids: CASSLGLAGKNIQYF. CDR3 DNA sequence: TGCGCCAGCAGCTTGGGACTAGCGGGGAAAAACATTCAGTACTTC.

The table lists this clonotype with many counts. The chain joins TRBV12-3 or TRBV12-4 to TRBJ1-5; D is ambiguous. The V and J ends lost 6 bases and 4 bases respectively, with 7 bases between them. The CDR3 sequence is 12 residues long. The CDR3 DNA reads as TGTGCCAGCAGGCGCGGAAATCAGCCCCAGCATTTT. Encoded protein: CASRRGNQPQHF.

This clonotype was found a few times. The V call is TRBV11-2, the J call TRBJ1-1; D is ambiguous. V was shortened by 4 bases and J by 5 bases, with 20 bases between the two germline ends. The CDR3 has 16 amino acids. Germline CDR1 and CDR2: SGHAT and FQNNGV. CDR3 sequence: CASSYPGQPRGTEAFF. The CDR3 DNA reads as TGTGCCAGCAGCTATCCGGGCCAGCCTAGAGGTACTGAAGCTTTCTTT.

CDR3 in DNA: TGTGCCAGCCTTACTACCGGGACAGGGCTCTGCGAGCAGTACTTC. It encodes CASLTTGTGLCEQYF. This rearrangement joins TRBV19 to TRBJ2-7; TRBD1 matches 9 bases. Germline V gene data show CDR1 as LNHDA and CDR2 as SQIVND (reference sequence). The V gene end was trimmed by 9 bases and the J gene end by 6 bases; junction bases not matched to a gene: 15. CDR3 length: 15 residues.

The chain is built from TRBV6-6 and TRBJ1-3, with D perhaps matching TRBD1 (6 bases). The CDR3 spans 19 residues. Germline V gene lookup returns CDR1 MNHNY and CDR2 SVGAGI (reference sequence). V was clipped by 2 bases and J by 2 bases, with 22 bases between them. This CDR3 reads CASSYGERGGGEAGNTIYF. Here the CDR3 DNA reads TGTGCCAGCAGTTACGGAGAGCGGGGGGGCGGTGAAGCTGGAAACACCATATATTTT.

This clonotype showed up just a few times. The rearrangement uses TRBV7-2 and TRBJ2-1; 9 bases fit TRBD2. After removal of 1 base from V and 6 bases from J, the junction contained 10 bases not matched to a gene. The CDR3 has 17 amino acids. Germline lookup yields CDR1 SGHTA and CDR2 FQGNSA. The CDR3 is CASSLVSGLAGTNEQFF. As DNA, the CDR3 is TGTGCCAGCAGCTTAGTATCAGGGCTAGCGGGAACCAATGAGCAGTTCTTC.

On this clonotype: Sequence at one end of the junction differs from germline and may be a read error. The rearrangement joins TRBV5-4 to TRBJ1-2; D perhaps matches TRBD1 (6 bases). CDR3 length equals 11 residues. Germline lookup yields CDR1 SGHNT and CDR2 YYREEE (reference sequence). This chain's CDR3 is CASSLGRTENF. The CDR3 DNA sequence: TGTGCCAGCAGCTTAGGACGGACAGAAAATTTC.

In this sample, this clonotype turned up a few times. The rearrangement joins TRBV12-3 or TRBV12-4 to TRBJ2-1, with 12 bases aligning to TRBD2. The CDR3 spans 14 residues. Losses at the gene ends were 7 bases for V and 9 bases for J; bases not matched to a gene: 7. DNA for the CDR3: TGTGCCAGCACTCTAGCGGGAGGGCCCGTTGAGCAGTTCTTC. This gives the protein CASTLAGGPVEQFF.

This clonotype was detected ten times or more. This may arise from a read error, as a much more abundant clone is one base away. This chain joins TRBV7-9 and TRBJ2-6; D not certain. The V end was cut by 6 bases, the J end by 0 bases, with 3 bases between. This CDR3 comprises 13 residues. The germline CDR1 and CDR2 sequences are SEHNR and FQNEAQ (reference sequence). CDR3 DNA sequence: TGTGCCAGCAGTCGCTCTGGGGCCAACGTCCTGACTTTC. It encodes CASSRSGANVLTF.

The chain joins TRBV4-1 to TRBJ2-7; 8 bases are shared with TRBD1. Germline CDR1 MGHRA, CDR2 YSYEKL. The CDR3 is made up of 15 amino acids. V gave up 0 bases and J gave up 0 bases; unmatched junction bases: 1. CDR3 nucleotides: TGCGCCAGCAGCCAAGAAGGGACAGGCTCCTACGAGCAGTACTTC. Translation gives CASSQEGTGSYEQYF.

The chain is built from TRBV18 and TRBJ2-5; a possible D gene is TRBD2 (6 bases). Germline V gives CDR1 KGHSH, CDR2 LQKENI. The CDR3 contains 14 residues. The V and J ends lost 0 bases and 6 bases respectively, with 11 bases between them. The CDR3 spells CASSPPPGVQTQYF. The DNA of the CDR3 is TGTGCCAGCTCACCACCTCCGGGAGTCCAGACCCAGTACTTC.

This clonotype was counted only a few times. The chain links TRBV4-1 to TRBJ2-1, with TRBD2 identical over 11 bases. The CDR3 spans 17 residues. Losses at the gene ends were 1 base for V and 6 bases for J; bases not matched to a gene: 8. Germline V lookup: CDR1 MGHRA, CDR2 YSYEKL. CDR3 nucleotides: TGCGCCAGCAGCCAAGGGGGCCTAGCGGGAGGCTTCAATGAGCAGTTCTTC. Translated, it gives CASSQGGLAGGFNEQFF.

This clonotype has only a few counts. The chain links TRBV11-3 to TRBJ2-1; 7 positions match TRBD2. The germline gives CDR1 SGHNT, CDR2 YENEEA. The trim removed 5 bases at V and 8 bases at J, leaving 3 bases unmatched. The CDR3 spans 12 residues. The DNA for the CDR3 is TGTGCCAGCAGCCTAACTAGCGATGAGCAGTTCTTC. As protein: CASSLTSDEQFF.

The table lists this clonotype with a few counts. The genes are TRBV4-3 and TRBJ1-2; no clear D. The germline V gene encodes CDR1 LGHNA and CDR2 YSLEER. The CDR3 spans 16 residues. V gave up 0 bases and J gave up 2 bases, with 13 bases separating them. CDR3: CASSQEVRASNYGYTF. In nucleotides, the CDR3 is TGCGCCAGCAGCCAAGAGGTGAGGGCTTCCAACTATGGCTACACCTTC.

This clonotype was counted many times. This chain links TRBV7-8 with TRBJ1-2; 9 bases match TRBD1. The CDR3 loop spans 14 amino acids. CDR1 and CDR2 from the germline V gene are SGHVS and FQNEAQ. After removal of 0 bases from V and 5 bases from J, the junction contained 1 base not matched to a gene. The CDR3 DNA follows: TGTGCCAGCAGCTTAGCGGGACAGGGTTATGGCTACACCTTC. Protein: CASSLAGQGYGYTF.

There are a few counts of this clonotype. This chain connects TRBV2 to TRBJ2-3; tentatively, D is TRBD2 (5 bases). Germline assignment: CDR1 SNHLY and CDR2 FYNNEI. The CDR3 has 15 residues. With 6 bases removed from V and 3 bases from J, the gap between germline ends came to 16 bases. In DNA, the CDR3 is TGTGCCAGCAGGGCCTGGGGTGAGGGAACAGATACGCAGTATTTT. It is translated as CASRAWGEGTDTQYF.